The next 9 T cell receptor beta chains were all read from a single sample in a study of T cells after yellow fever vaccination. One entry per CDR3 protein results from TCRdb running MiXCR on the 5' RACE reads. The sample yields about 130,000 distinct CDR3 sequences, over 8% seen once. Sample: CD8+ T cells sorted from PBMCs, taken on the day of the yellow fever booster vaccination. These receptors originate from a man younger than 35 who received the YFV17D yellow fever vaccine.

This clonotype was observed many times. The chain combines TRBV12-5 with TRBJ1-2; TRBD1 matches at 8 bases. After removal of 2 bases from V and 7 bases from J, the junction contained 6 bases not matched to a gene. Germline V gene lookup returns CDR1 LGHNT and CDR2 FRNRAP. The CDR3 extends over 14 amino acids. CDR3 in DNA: TGTGCTAGTGGTTTGCACCAGGGGGCCGGTGGCTACACCTTC. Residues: CASGLHQGAGGYTF.

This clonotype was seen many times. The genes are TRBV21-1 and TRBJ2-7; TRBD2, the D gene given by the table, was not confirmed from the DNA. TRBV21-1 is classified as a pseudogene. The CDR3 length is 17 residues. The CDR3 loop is CASTTTSGGRPYYEQYV. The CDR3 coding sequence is TGTGCCAGCACCACGACTAGCGGGGGGCGGCCCTACTACGAGCAGTACGTC.

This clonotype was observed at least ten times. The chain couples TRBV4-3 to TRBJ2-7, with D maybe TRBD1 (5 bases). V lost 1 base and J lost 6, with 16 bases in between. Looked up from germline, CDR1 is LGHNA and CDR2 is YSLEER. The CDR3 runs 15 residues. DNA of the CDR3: TGCGCCAGCAGCCAAGTGGGTGGGGCCTTACGCGAGCAGTACTTC. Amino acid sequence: CASSQVGGALREQYF.

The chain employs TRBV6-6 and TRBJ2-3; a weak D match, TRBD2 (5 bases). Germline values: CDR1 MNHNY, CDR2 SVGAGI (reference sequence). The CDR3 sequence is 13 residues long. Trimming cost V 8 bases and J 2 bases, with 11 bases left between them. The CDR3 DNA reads TGTGCCAGCTTCCGCGGGCCCACAGATACGCAGTATTTT. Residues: CASFRGPTDTQYF.

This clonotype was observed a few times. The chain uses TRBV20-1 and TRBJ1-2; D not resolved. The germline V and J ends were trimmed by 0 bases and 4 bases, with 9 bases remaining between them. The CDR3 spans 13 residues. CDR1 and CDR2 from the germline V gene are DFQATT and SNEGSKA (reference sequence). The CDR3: CSARDPEFYGYTF. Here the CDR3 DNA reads TGCAGTGCTAGAGACCCCGAATTCTATGGCTACACCTTC.

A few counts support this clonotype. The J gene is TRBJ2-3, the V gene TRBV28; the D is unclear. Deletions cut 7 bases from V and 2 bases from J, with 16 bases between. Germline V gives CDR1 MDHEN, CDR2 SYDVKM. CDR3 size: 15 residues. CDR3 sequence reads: CASTVTGRNTDTQYF. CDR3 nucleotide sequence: TGTGCCAGCACCGTTACGGGCAGAAACACAGATACGCAGTATTTT. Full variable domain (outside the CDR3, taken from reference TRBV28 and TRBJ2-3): DVKVTQSSRYLVKRTGEKVFLECVQDMDHENMFWYRQDPGLGLRLIYFSYDVKMKEKGDIPEGYSVSREKKERFSLILESASTNQTSMYLCASTVTGRNTDTQYFGPGTRLTVL.

DNA for the CDR3: TGTGCCAGCAGCTCCGCTGAGCAGGGACACTACGAGCAGTACTTC. Protein: CASSSAEQGHYEQYF. This chain joins TRBV7-9 and TRBJ2-7; a possible D gene is TRBD1 (6 bases). Trimming removed 4 bases at V and 3 bases at J, with 16 bases between. The CDR3 is 15 residues long. Germline values: CDR1 SEHNR, CDR2 FQNEAQ (reference sequence).

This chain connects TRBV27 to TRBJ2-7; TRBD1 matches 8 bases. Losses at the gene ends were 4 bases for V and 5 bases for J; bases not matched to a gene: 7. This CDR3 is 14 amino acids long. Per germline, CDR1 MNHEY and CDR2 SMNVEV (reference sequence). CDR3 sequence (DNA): TGTGCCAGCAGTTCCCGGACAGGGAGGAACGAGCAGTACGTC. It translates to CASSSRTGRNEQYV.

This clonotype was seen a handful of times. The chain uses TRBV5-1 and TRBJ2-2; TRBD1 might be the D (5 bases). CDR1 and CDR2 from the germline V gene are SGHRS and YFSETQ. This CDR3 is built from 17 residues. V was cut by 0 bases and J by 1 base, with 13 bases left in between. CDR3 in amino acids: CASSLGSGRVNTGELFF. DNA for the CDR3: TGCGCCAGCAGCTTGGGTTCCGGCAGGGTGAACACCGGGGAGCTGTTTTTT.